This is a list of T cell receptor beta chains from one sample in a study of blood T cell repertoires in COVID-19. Sequencing used immunoSEQ multiplex PCR; TCRdb keeps in-frame clones, though not all of them. The data show 250,000 or so clones, approximately 90% seen once. The specimen sequenced was peripheral blood. Source of these receptors: a man aged 18 to 30 with active or convalescent COVID-19. Both conserved end residues are part of each CDR3. The order of the fields is V gene, J gene, clone size, D gene, CDR3 protein, CDR3 DNA. A D gene is named only where the DNA matches it firmly. Where a row states a size, it is once, few, many or the class of an expanded clone; other rows omit it.

>TRBV3-1/TRBV3-2|TRBJ2-2|.|TRBD2
CASSPHGTSGRTGELFF
TGTGCCAGCAGCCCGCACGGGACTAGCGGGCGCACCGGGGAGCTGTTTTTT
>TRBV19|TRBJ1-6|few|TRBD1
CASSSRTGGFWNSPLHF
TGTGCCAGTAGTTCCAGGACAGGGGGCTTCTGGAATTCACCCCTCCACTTT
>TRBV28|TRBJ2-7|.|TRBD2
CASSLPRLAGLGTSYEQYF
TGTGCCAGCAGTCTACCCAGACTAGCGGGCCTCGGGACGTCCTACGAGCAGTACTTC
>TRBV6-5|TRBJ1-2|.|.
CASSPKQVSYGYTF
TGTGCCAGCAGCCCCAAACAAGTCTCCTATGGCTACACCTTC
>TRBV4-3|TRBJ1-6|.|TRBD1
CASSKDRGGSPLHF
TGCGCCAGCAGCAAAGACAGGGGCGGATCACCCCTCCACTTT
>TRBV30|TRBJ2-1|once|.
CAWSGDFYNEQFF
TGTGCCTGGAGTGGGGACTTTTACAATGAGCAGTTCTTC
>TRBV27|TRBJ1-6|.|.
CASRPGSGTHLHF
TGTGCCAGCCGACCGGGTTCGGGTACACATCTCCACTTT
>TRBV30|TRBJ1-1|.|.
CAWSAGAAEAFF
TGTGCCTGGAGTGCTGGGGCCGCTGAAGCTTTCTTT
>TRBV27|TRBJ1-4|few|.
CASSYRDNEKLFF
TGTGCCAGCAGTTACAGGGATAATGAAAAACTGTTTTTT
>TRBV9|TRBJ2-1|.|TRBD2
CASSVGPTGGNEQFF
TGTGCCAGCAGCGTAGGACCTACGGGGGGCAATGAGCAGTTCTTC
>TRBV30|TRBJ1-2|.|.
CAWSPSRGRVYGYTF
TGTGCCTGGAGTCCTTCCAGGGGACGGGTCTATGGCTACACCTTC
>TRBV15|TRBJ2-1|.|TRBD1
CATSRVGTGDYNEQFF
TGTGCCACCAGCAGAGTTGGGACAGGGGATTACAATGAGCAGTTCTTC
>TRBV11-2|TRBJ2-2|.|.
CASSLDHPGNVPGELFF
TGTGCCAGCAGCTTAGATCACCCAGGGAATGTTCCCGGGGAGCTGTTTTTT
>TRBV9|TRBJ2-3|.|.
CASSDSTGFAASQYF
TGTGCCAGCAGCGACTCTACAGGGTTTGCTGCATCGCAGTATTTT
>TRBV12-5|TRBJ1-5|.|.
CASGLEAGENQPQHF
TGTGCTAGTGGTTTGGAGGCAGGGGAAAATCAGCCCCAGCATTTT
>TRBV1|TRBJ1-4|.|.
CTSSPCQGVIEKLFF
TGCACCAGCAGCCCATGTCAGGGCGTGATTGAAAAACTGTTTTTT
>TRBV7-2|TRBJ2-1|.|.
CASSSRLYNEQFF
TGTGCCAGCAGCTCCCGACTTTACAATGAGCAGTTCTTC
>TRBV9|TRBJ1-2|once|TRBD1
CASSVGQGDGYTF
TGTGCCAGCAGCGTAGGACAGGGCGATGGCTACACCTTC
>TRBV7-9|TRBJ2-7|.|TRBD2
CASKQRGAHEQYF
TGTGCCAGCAAACAGCGGGGGGCCCACGAGCAGTACTTC
>TRBV19|TRBJ2-3|.|.
CASSIGGRLDTDTQYF
TGTGCCAGTAGTATAGGCGGAAGACTGGACACAGATACGCAGTATTTT
>TRBV3-1/TRBV3-2|TRBJ2-3|.|.
CASSRSGGTDTQYF
TGTGCCAGCAGCCGCTCGGGGGGCACAGATACGCAGTATTTT
>TRBV7-9|TRBJ2-7|.|TRBD2
CASSPPAGESLQSYEQYF
TGTGCCAGCAGCCCCCCTGCGGGAGAGTCTCTTCAATCCTACGAGCAGTACTTC
>TRBV9|TRBJ2-2|.|TRBD2
CASSVGLAGGSGELFF
TGTGCCAGCAGCGTAGGCCTAGCGGGAGGTTCCGGGGAGCTGTTTTTT
>TRBV4-3|TRBJ1-1|few|.
CASSQATGWNTEAFF
TGCGCCAGCAGCCAAGCCACAGGGTGGAACACTGAAGCTTTCTTT
>TRBV7-2|TRBJ2-5|.|TRBD2
CASSLGTSGFQETQYF
TGTGCCAGCAGCTTAGGGACTAGCGGGTTCCAAGAGACCCAGTACTTC
>TRBV5-4|TRBJ2-5|.|.
CASSLGGGKETQYF
TGTGCCAGCAGCTTGGGAGGGGGAAAAGAGACCCAGTACTTC
>TRBV28|TRBJ2-3|.|TRBD2
CASARGTSGDTDTQYF
TGTGCCAGCGCCCGAGGTACTAGCGGGGACACAGATACGCAGTATTTT
>TRBV5-1|TRBJ2-7|.|.
CASSLFPGISDEQYF
TGCGCCAGCAGCTTGTTTCCTGGCATATCTGACGAGCAGTACTTC
>TRBV4-3|TRBJ2-5|few|.
CASSQGNMGAETQYF
TGCGCCAGCAGCCAAGGGAACATGGGCGCGGAGACCCAGTACTTC
>TRBV12-3/TRBV12-4|TRBJ1-2|few|.
CASSSGGVHGYTF
TGTGCCAGCAGTTCCGGGGGGGTTCATGGCTACACCTTC
>TRBV19|TRBJ2-7|.|TRBD1
CASSVNRGRRGEQYF
TGTGCCAGTAGTGTAAACAGGGGGCGAAGAGGCGAGCAGTACTTC
>TRBV3-1/TRBV3-2|TRBJ2-5|.|.
CASSQDRGYKETQYF
TGTGCCAGCAGCCAAGATAGGGGGTATAAAGAGACCCAGTACTTC
>TRBV9|TRBJ2-2|.|TRBD2
CASSVPSGSSTGELFF
TGTGCCAGCAGCGTTCCTAGCGGGAGCAGCACCGGGGAGCTGTTTTTT
>TRBV5-4|TRBJ1-1|.|TRBD1
CASSLDRGGGTEAFF
TGTGCCAGCAGCTTGGACAGGGGAGGCGGCACTGAAGCTTTCTTT
>TRBV3-1/TRBV3-2|TRBJ2-7|.|TRBD1
CASSHRTGGNYEQYF
TGTGCCAGCAGCCACCGGACAGGGGGTAACTACGAGCAGTACTTC
>TRBV24-1|TRBJ1-2|.|.
CATGGSQGFAGYTF
TGTGCCACCGGGGGGTCACAAGGGTTCGCTGGCTACACCTTC
>TRBV4-1|TRBJ2-4|.|TRBD1
CASSQTGQGVKNIQYF
TGCGCCAGCAGCCAAACGGGACAGGGAGTGAAAAACATTCAGTACTTC
>TRBV13|TRBJ1-1|.|.
CAGGARLNTEAFF
TGTGCCGGCGGGGCCCGCTTGAACACTGAAGCTTTCTTT
>TRBV28|TRBJ2-7|.|TRBD2
CASSPTSGRIYEQYF
TGTGCCAGCAGTCCCACGAGCGGGAGGATTTACGAGCAGTACTTC
>TRBV3-1/TRBV3-2|TRBJ2-5|.|TRBD1
CASSQKKYRDRQETQYF
TGTGCCAGCAGCCAAAAAAAGTACCGGGACAGACAAGAGACCCAGTACTTC
>TRBV2|TRBJ2-1|.|.
CASIPSTYNEQFF
TGTGCCAGCATCCCGAGTACCTACAATGAGCAGTTCTTC
>TRBV6-5|TRBJ2-1|.|.
CASSLEGHNEQFF
TGTGCCAGCAGCCTAGAAGGCCACAATGAGCAGTTCTTC
>TRBV5-8|TRBJ1-4|.|.
CASRRAGDEKLFF
TGTGCCAGCAGAAGGGCGGGGGATGAAAAACTGTTTTTT
>TRBV11-2|TRBJ2-1|.|TRBD2
CASSPGGLGAVNEQFF
TGTGCCAGCAGCCCCGGGGGACTAGGGGCTGTAAATGAGCAGTTCTTC
>TRBV3-1/TRBV3-2|TRBJ2-3|.|.
CASSPNQGRATDTQYF
TGTGCCAGCAGCCCCAATCAGGGGAGAGCCACAGATACGCAGTATTTT
>TRBV5-1|TRBJ1-1|.|TRBD1
CASSSHRGRVGNTEAFF
TGCGCCAGCAGCTCGCACAGGGGGCGGGTGGGGAACACTGAAGCTTTCTTT
>TRBV7-9|TRBJ1-1|.|.
CASSVRRETEAFF
TGTGCCAGCAGCGTCCGACGGGAGACTGAAGCTTTCTTT
>TRBV7-3|TRBJ2-2|.|.
CASSPSGDTGELFF
TGTGCCAGCAGCCCCTCAGGGGACACCGGGGAGCTGTTTTTT